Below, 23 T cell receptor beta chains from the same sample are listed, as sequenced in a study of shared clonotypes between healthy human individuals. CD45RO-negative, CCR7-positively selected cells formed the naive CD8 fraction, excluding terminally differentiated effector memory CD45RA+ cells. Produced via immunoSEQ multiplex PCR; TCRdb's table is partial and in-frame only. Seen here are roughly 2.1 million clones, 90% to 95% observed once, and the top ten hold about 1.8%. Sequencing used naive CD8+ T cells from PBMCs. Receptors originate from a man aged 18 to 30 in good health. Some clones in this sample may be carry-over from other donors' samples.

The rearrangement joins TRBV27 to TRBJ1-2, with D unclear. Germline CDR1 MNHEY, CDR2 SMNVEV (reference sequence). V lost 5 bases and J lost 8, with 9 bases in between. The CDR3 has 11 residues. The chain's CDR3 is CASSPGRGYTF. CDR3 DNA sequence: TGTGCCAGCAGTCCAGGTCGCGGCTACACCTTC.

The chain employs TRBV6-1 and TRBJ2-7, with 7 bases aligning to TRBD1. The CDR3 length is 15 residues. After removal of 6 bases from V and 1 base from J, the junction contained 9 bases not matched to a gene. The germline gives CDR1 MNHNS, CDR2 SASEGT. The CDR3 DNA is TGTGCCAGCAGCCTCGGCAGGGGGTCGTCCTACGAGCAGTACTTC. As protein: CASSLGRGSSYEQYF.

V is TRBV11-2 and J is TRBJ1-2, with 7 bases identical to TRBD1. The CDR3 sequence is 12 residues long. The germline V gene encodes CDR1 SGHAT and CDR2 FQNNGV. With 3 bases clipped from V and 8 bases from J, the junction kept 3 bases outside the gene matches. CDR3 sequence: CASSLTGLGYTF. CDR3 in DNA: TGTGCCAGCAGCTTGACAGGGCTAGGCTACACCTTC.

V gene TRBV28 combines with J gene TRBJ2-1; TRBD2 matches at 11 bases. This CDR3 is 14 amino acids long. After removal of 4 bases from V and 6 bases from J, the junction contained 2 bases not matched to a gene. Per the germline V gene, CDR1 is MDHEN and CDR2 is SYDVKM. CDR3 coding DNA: TGTGCCAGCAGTTCGGGACTAGCGGTCAATGAGCAGTTCTTC. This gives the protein CASSSGLAVNEQFF.

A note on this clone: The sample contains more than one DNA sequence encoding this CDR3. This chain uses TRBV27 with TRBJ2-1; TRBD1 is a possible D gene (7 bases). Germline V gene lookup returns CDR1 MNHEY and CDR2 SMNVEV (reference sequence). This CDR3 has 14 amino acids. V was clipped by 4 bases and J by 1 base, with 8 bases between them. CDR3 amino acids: CASSSGGSYNEQFF. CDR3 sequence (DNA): TGTGCCAGCAGTTCAGGGGGGTCCTACAATGAGCAGTTCTTC.

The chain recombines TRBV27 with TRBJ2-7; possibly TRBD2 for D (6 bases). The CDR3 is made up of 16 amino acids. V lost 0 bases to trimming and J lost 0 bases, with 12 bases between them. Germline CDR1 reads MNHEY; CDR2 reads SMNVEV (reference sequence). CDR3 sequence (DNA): TGTGCCAGCAGTTTATCTCCCCTAGCGTACTCCTACGAGCAGTACTTC. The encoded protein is CASSLSPLAYSYEQYF.

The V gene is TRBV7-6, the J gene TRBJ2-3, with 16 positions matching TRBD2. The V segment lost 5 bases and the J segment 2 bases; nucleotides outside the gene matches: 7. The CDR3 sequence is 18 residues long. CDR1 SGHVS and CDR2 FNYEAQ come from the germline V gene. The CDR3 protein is CASSHGTSGRANTDTQYF. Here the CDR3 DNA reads TGTGCCAGCAGCCACGGGACTAGCGGGAGGGCAAACACAGATACGCAGTATTTT.

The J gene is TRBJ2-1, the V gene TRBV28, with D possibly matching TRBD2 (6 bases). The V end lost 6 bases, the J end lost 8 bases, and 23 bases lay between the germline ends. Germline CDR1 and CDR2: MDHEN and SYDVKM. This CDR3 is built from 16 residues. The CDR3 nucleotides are TGTGCCAGCAGCACCAACCGGGACTCCCCAAGGGATGAGCAGTTCTTC. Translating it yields CASSTNRDSPRDEQFF.

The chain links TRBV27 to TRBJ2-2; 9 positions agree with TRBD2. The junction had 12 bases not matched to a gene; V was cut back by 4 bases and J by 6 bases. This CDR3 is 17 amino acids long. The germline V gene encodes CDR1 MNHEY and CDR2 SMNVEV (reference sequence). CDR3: CASSSLAGAIWAGELFF. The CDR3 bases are TGTGCCAGCAGTTCATTAGCGGGGGCGATATGGGCCGGGGAGCTGTTTTTT.

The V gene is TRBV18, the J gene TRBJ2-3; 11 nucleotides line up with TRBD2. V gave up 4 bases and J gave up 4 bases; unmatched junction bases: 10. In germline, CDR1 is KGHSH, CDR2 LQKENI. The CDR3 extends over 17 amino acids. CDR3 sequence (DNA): TGTGCCAGCTCACTCACCGGGACTAGCGGCGAAGCAGATACGCAGTATTTT. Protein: CASSLTGTSGEADTQYF.

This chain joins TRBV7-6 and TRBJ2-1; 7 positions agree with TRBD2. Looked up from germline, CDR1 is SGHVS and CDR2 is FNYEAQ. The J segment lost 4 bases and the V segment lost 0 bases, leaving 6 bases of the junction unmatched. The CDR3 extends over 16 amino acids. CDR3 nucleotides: TGTGCCAGCAGCTTAGCGGTAGCGGGCTTGTACAATGAGCAGTTCTTC. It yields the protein CASSLAVAGLYNEQFF. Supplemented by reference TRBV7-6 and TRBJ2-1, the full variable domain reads GAGVSQSPRYKVTKRGQDVALRCDPISGHVSLYWYRQALGQGPEFLTYFNYEAQQDKSGLPNDRFSAERPEGSISTLTIQRTEQRDSAMYRCASSLAVAGLYNEQFFGPGTRLTVL.

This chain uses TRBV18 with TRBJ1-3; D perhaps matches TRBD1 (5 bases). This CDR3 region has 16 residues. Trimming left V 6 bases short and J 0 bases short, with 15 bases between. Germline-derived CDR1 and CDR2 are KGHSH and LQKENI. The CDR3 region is CASSTGAANSGNTIYF. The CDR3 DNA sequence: TGTGCCAGCTCCACCGGGGCAGCCAACTCTGGAAACACCATATATTTT.

The CDR3 sequence: CASSGWTEVSGNTIYF. In nucleotides, the CDR3 is TGTGCCAGCTCAGGATGGACCGAAGTCTCTGGAAACACCATATATTTT. This chain uses TRBV18 with TRBJ1-3; no firm D call. The CDR3 length is 16 residues. Looked up from germline, CDR1 is KGHSH and CDR2 is LQKENI. V lost 5 bases, J lost 0 bases, and 14 bases lay in between.

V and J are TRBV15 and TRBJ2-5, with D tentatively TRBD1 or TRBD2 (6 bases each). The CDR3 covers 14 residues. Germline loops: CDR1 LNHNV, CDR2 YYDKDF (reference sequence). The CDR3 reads CATAGHFLGETQYF. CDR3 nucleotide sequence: TGTGCAACGGCGGGACACTTTTTGGGGGAGACCCAGTACTTC.

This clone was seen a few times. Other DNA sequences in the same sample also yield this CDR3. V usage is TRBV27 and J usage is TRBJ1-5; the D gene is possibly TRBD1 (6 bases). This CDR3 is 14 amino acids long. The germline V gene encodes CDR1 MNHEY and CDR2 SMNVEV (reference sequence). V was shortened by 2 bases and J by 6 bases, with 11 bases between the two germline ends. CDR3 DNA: TGTGCCAGCAGTTTACTTGGGGGCCTTCAGCCCCAGCATTTT. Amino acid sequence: CASSLLGGLQPQHF.

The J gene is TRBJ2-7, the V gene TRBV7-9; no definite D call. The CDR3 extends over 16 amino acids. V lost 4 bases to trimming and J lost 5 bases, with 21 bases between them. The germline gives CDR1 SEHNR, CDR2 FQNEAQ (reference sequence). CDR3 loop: CASSSQIGGLRDEQYF. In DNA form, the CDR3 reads TGTGCCAGCAGCTCTCAAATTGGCGGCCTGCGAGACGAGCAGTACTTC.

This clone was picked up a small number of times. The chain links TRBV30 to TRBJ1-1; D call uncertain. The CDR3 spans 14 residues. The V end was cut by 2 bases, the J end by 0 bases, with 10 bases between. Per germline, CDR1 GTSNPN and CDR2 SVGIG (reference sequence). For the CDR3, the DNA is TGTGCCTGGAGTCCACACGACATGAACACTGAAGCTTTCTTT. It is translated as CAWSPHDMNTEAFF.

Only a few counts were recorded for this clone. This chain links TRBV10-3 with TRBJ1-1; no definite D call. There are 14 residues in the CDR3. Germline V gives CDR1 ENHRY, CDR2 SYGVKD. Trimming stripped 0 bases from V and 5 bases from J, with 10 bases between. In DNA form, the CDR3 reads TGTGCCATCAGTGAGTCGATGGCAGAAACTGAAGCTTTCTTT. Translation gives CAISESMAETEAFF.

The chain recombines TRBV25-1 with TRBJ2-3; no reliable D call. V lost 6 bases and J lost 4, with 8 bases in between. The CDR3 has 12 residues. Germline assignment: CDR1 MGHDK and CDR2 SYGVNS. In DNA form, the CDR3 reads TGTGCCAGCAGGGAGTCAGCAGATACGCAGTATTTT. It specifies CASRESADTQYF. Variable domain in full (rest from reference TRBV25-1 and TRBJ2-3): EADIYQTPRYLVIGTGKKITLECSQTMGHDKMYWYQQDPGMELHLIHYSYGVNSTEKGDLSSESTVSRIRTEHFPLTLESARPSHTSQYLCASRESADTQYFGPGTRLTVL.

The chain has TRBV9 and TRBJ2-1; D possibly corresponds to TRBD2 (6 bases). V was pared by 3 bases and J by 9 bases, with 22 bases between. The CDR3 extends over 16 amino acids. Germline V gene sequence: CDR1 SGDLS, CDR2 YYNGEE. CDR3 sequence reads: CASSASGLPLGVEQFF. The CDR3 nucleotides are TGTGCCAGCAGCGCCTCGGGACTCCCTTTGGGTGTTGAGCAGTTCTTC.

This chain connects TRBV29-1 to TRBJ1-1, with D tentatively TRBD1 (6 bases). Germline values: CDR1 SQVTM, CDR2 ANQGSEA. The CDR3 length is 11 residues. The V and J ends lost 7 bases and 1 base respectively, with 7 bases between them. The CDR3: CSARGNTEAFF. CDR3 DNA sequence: TGCAGCGCCAGGGGGAACACTGAAGCTTTCTTT.

In nucleotides, the CDR3 is TGTGCCTGGATAGGAACGACCCAGTACTTC. Translated, it gives CAWIGTTQYF. V is TRBV30 and J is TRBJ2-5, with D uncertain. CDR3 length: 10 amino acids. Trimming cost V 4 bases and J 7 bases, with 7 bases left between them. Germline CDR1 reads GTSNPN; CDR2 reads SVGIG (reference sequence).

DNA for the CDR3: TGTGCCAGTAGTACCCCGGGACAGGGGTCCTATGGCTACACCTTC. Its translation is CASSTPGQGSYGYTF. This sequence joins TRBV19 and TRBJ1-2; the match to TRBD1 covers 10 bases. CDR3 size: 15 residues. The J segment lost 4 bases and the V segment lost 4 bases, leaving 6 bases of the junction unmatched. CDR1 and CDR2 (germline): LNHDA, SQIVND (reference sequence).